Described below is a single T cell receptor (beta chain) sequence and its context. The data belong to a study of blood T cell repertoires in COVID-19. The CDR3 sequence is 16 residues long. The germline gives CDR1 SGDLS, CDR2 YYNGEE. Losses at the gene ends were 4 bases for V and 10 bases for J; bases not matched to a gene: 11. Per the study methods: Scientists estimated how many nucleated cells there were by amplifying reference gene primers. Using immunoSEQ multiplex PCR, the repertoire was profiled, and TCRdb retains in-frame clones only, with some absent. V and J calls and clone size follow that table, whereas D and trimming were derived from the DNA. The repertoire has roughly 250,000 clones, approximately 86% of them found once; the top ten carry around 10%.

The receptor was derived from a man between 40 and 49 years old who had recovered from COVID-19. The chain recombines TRBV9 with TRBJ2-3, with 14 bases lining up with TRBD2. The specimen sequenced was peripheral blood. The chain's CDR3 is CASSPRTSGRKSPQYF. Here the CDR3 DNA reads TGTGCCAGCAGCCCCCGGACTAGCGGGAGGAAAAGTCCGCAGTATTTT.